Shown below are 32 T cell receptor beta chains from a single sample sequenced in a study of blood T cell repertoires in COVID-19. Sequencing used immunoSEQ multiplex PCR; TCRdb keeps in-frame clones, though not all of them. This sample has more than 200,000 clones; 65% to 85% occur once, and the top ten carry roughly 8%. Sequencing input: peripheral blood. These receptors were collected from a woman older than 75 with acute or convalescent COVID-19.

DNA of the CDR3: TGTGCCAGCAGTCTTTGGGGAGGGAATCAGCCCCAGCATTTT. Protein product: CASSLWGGNQPQHF. The chain recombines TRBV27 with TRBJ1-5; D gene ambiguous. V lost 5 bases, J lost 4 bases, and 12 bases lay in between. This CDR3 contains 14 residues. Germline V gene lookup returns CDR1 MNHEY and CDR2 SMNVEV (reference sequence).

CDR3 sequence (DNA): TGCGCCAGCAGCCAATTTAGCGGGGGGGCGGCAGATACGCAGTATTTT. Protein: CASSQFSGGAADTQYF. The V and J genes are TRBV4-1 and TRBJ2-3; 11 nucleotides match TRBD2. Germline assignment: CDR1 MGHRA and CDR2 YSYEKL. V shed 2 bases, J shed 4 bases, and the junction held 5 bases outside the gene matches. The CDR3 spans 16 residues.

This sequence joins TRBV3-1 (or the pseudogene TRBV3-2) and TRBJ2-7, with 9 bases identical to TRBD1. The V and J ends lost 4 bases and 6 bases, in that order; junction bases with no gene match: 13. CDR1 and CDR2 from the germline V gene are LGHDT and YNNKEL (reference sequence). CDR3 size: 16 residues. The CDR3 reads CASSRTGTGHFSEQYF. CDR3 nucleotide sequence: TGTGCCAGCAGCCGAACCGGGACAGGGCATTTCTCCGAGCAGTACTTC.

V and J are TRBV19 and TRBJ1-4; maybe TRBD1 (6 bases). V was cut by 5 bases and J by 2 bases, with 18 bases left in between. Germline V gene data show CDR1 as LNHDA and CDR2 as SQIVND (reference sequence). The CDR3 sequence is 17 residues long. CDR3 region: CASSPDRLQRTNEKLFF. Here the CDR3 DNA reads TGTGCCAGTAGTCCCGACAGGCTCCAGAGGACTAATGAAAAACTGTTTTTT.

As DNA, the CDR3 is TGTGCCAGCAGTGATGGGGGACTAGCGCACGGGGAGCTGTTTTTT. Its protein is CASSDGGLAHGELFF. This chain uses TRBV2 with TRBJ2-2; 10 positions match TRBD2. V was clipped by 3 bases and J by 7 bases; unmatched bases: 5. Germline loops: CDR1 SNHLY, CDR2 FYNNEI. The CDR3 sequence is 15 residues long.

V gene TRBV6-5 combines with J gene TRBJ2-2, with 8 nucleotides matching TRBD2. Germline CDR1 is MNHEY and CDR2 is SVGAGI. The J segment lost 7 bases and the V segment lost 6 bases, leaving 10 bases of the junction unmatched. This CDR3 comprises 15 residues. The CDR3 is CASRSGGGQSGELFF. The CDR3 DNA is TGTGCCAGCAGATCGGGGGGGGGCCAGAGCGGGGAGCTGTTTTTT.

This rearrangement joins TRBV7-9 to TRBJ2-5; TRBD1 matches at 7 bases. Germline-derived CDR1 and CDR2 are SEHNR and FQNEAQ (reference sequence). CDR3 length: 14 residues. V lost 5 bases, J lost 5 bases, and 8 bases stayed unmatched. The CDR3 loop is CASSQARGTETQYF. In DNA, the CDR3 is TGTGCCAGCAGCCAGGCCAGGGGGACGGAGACCCAGTACTTC.

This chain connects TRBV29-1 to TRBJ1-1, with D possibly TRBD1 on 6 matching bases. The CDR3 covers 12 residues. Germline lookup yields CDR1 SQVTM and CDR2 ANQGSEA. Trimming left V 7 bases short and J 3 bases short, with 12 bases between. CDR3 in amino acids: CSAGDTHTEAFF. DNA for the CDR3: TGCAGCGCCGGGGACACCCACACTGAAGCTTTCTTT.

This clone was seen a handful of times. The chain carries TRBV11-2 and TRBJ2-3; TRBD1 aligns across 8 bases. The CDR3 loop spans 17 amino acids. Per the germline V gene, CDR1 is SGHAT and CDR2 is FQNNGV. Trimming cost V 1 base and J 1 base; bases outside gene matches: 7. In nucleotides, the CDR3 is TGTGCCAGCAGCTTAGTGGGACAGGTAGGGGGCACAGATACGCAGTATTTT. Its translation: CASSLVGQVGGTDTQYF.

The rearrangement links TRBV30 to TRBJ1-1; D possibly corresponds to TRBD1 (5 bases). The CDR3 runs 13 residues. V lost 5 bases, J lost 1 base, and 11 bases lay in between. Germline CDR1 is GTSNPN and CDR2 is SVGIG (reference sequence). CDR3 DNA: TGTGCCTGGTTCCTTGGGGCGAACACTGAAGCTTTCTTT. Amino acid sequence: CAWFLGANTEAFF.

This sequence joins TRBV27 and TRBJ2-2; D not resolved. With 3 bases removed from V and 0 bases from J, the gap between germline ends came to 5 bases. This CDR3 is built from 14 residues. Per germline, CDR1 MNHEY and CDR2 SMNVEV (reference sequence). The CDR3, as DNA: TGTGCCAGCAGTTTCTCTGCGAACACCGGGGAGCTGTTTTTT. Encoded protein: CASSFSANTGELFF.

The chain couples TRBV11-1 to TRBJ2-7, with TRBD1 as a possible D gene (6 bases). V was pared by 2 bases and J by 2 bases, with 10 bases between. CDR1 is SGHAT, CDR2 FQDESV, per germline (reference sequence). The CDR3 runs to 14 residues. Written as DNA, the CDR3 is TGTGCCAGCAGCTTAAGGGGGTTACCCTACGAGCAGTACTTC. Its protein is CASSLRGLPYEQYF.

The CDR3: CASSQVPGTTYEQYF. In nucleotides, the CDR3 is TGTGCCAGCAGCCAAGTACCCGGGACAACCTACGAGCAGTACTTC. This chain joins TRBV14 and TRBJ2-7, with D possibly TRBD1 on 6 matching bases. V lost 1 base and J lost 2, with 12 bases in between. The CDR3 totals 15 residues. From germline, CDR1 is SGHDN and CDR2 FVKESK.

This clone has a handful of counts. CDR3 DNA sequence: TGTGCCACCAGCAGAGAACTCCTCACCGAGCAGTACTTC. Translated: CATSRELLTEQYF. The rearrangement links TRBV15 to TRBJ2-7; D is unclear. The length of the CDR3 is 13 residues. CDR1 and CDR2 (germline): LNHNV, YYDKDF (reference sequence). With 0 bases removed from V and 6 bases from J, the gap between germline ends came to 9 bases.

The CDR3 sequence: CASSPRTGRNEKLFF. In DNA form, the CDR3 reads TGTGCCAGCAGCCCGCGGACAGGGCGTAATGAAAAACTGTTTTTT. J is TRBJ1-4 and V is TRBV7-9, with 8 bases fitting TRBD1. The CDR3 spans 15 residues. V shed 5 bases and J 4 bases; nucleotides not matched to a gene: 6. Per germline, CDR1 SEHNR and CDR2 FQNEAQ (reference sequence).

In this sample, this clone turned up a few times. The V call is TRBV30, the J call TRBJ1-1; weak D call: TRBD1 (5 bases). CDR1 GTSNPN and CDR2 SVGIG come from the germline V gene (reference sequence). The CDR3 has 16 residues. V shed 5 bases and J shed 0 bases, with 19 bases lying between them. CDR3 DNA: TGTGCCTGGGGAGGCCCGTTGGGGCGTATGAACACTGAAGCTTTCTTT. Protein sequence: CAWGGPLGRMNTEAFF.

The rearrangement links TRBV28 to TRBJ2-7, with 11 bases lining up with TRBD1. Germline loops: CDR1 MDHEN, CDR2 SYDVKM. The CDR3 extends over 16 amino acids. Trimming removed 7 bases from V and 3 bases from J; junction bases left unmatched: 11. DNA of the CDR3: TGTGCCAGCACCCGGACAGGGGGCTGGGTCGACTACGAGCAGTACTTC. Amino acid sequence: CASTRTGGWVDYEQYF.

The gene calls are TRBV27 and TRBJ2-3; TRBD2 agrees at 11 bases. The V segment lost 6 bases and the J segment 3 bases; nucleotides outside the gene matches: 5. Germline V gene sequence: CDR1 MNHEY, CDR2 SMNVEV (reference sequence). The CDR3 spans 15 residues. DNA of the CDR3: TGTGCCAGCAGGGGGACTAGCGGATTAACAGATACGCAGTATTTT. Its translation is CASRGTSGLTDTQYF.

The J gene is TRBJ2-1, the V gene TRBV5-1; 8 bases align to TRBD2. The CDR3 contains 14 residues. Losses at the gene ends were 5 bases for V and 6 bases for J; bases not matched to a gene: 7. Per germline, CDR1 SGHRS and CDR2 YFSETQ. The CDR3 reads CASRTTSVGNEQFF. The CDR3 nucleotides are TGCGCCAGCAGAACGACTAGCGTCGGCAATGAGCAGTTCTTC.

This chain's CDR3 is CASSEGGTGQETQYF. The CDR3 nucleotides read TGTGCCAGTAGTGAAGGGGGGACAGGACAAGAGACCCAGTACTTC. This sequence joins TRBV19 and TRBJ2-5, with 8 bases matching TRBD1. V trimming: 5 bases; J trimming: 2 bases; junction bases outside the gene matches: 7. Germline CDR1 and CDR2: LNHDA and SQIVND (reference sequence). The CDR3 loop spans 15 amino acids.

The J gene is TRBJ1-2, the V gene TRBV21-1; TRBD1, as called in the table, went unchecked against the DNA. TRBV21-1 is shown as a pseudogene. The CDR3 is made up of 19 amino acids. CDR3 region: CASSKVRRDRGLANYGYTF. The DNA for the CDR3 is TGTGCCAGCAGCAAAGTTCGTAGGGACAGGGGACTAGCTAACTATGGCTACACCTTC.

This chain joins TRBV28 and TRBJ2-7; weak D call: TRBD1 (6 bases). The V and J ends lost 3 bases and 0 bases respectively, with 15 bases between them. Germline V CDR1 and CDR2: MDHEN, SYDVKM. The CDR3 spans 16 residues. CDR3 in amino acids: CASSFHGSGASYEQYF. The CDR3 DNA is TGTGCCAGCAGTTTTCATGGTTCAGGGGCCTCCTACGAGCAGTACTTC.

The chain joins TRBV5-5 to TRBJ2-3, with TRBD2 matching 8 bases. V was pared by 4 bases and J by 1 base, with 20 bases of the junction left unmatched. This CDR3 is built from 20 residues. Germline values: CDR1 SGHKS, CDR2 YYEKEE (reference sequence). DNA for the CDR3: TGTGCCAGCAGCCCGGGAGGAGCTGGCGGGAGGCCCCTGGGCACAGATACGCAGTATTTT. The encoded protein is CASSPGGAGGRPLGTDTQYF.

The CDR3 coding sequence is TGTGCCAGCAGTGACCTAGGCTCTGGCTACACCTTC. This sequence encodes CASSDLGSGYTF. V and J are TRBV6-4 and TRBJ1-2, with D unclear. This CDR3 region has 12 residues. Trimming cost V 2 bases and J 7 bases, with 8 bases left between them. Germline loops: CDR1 MRHNA, CDR2 SNTAGT.

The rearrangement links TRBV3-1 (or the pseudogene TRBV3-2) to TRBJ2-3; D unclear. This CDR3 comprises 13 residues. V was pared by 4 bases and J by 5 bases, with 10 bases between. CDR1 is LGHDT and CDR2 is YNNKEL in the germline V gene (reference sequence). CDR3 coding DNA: TGTGCCAGCAGCCCCGCCGCGTTAGATACGCAGTATTTT. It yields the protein CASSPAALDTQYF.

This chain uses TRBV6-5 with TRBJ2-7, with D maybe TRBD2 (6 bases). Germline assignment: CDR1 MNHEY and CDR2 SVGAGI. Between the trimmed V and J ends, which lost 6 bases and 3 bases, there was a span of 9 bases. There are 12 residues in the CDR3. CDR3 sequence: CASSFSGYEQYF. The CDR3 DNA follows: TGTGCCAGCAGCTTTAGCGGCTACGAGCAGTACTTC.

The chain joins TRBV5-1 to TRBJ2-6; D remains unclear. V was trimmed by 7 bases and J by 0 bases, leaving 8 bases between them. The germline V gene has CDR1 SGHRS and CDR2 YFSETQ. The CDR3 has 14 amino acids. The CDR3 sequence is CASFEFSGANVLTF. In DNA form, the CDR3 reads TGCGCCAGCTTCGAGTTCTCTGGGGCCAACGTCCTGACTTTC.

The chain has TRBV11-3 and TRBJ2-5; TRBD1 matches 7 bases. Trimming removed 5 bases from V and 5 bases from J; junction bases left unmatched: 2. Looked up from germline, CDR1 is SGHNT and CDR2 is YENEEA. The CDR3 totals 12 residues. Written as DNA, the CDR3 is TGTGCCAGCAGCAGGGGACAGGAGACCCAGTACTTC. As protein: CASSRGQETQYF.

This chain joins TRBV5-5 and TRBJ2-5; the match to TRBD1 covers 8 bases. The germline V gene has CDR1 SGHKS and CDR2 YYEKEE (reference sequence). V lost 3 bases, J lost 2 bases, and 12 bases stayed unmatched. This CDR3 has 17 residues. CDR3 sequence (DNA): TGTGCCAGCAGCTCCCGGACAGGGATTCCTCGACAAGAGACCCAGTACTTC. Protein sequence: CASSSRTGIPRQETQYF.

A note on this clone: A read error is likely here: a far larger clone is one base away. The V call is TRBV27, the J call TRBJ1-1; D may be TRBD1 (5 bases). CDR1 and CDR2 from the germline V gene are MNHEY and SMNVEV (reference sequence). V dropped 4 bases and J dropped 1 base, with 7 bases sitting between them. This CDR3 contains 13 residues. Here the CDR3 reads CASSWGPNTEAFF. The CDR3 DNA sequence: TGTGCCAGCAGTTGGGGCCCGAACACTGAAGCTTTCTTT.

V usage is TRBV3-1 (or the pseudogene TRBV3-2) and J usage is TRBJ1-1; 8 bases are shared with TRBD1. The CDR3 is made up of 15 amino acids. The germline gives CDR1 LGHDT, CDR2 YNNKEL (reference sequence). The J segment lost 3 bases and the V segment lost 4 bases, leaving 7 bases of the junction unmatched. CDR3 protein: CASSLKTGVDTEAFF. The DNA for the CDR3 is TGTGCCAGCAGCCTAAAGACAGGGGTTGACACTGAAGCTTTCTTT.

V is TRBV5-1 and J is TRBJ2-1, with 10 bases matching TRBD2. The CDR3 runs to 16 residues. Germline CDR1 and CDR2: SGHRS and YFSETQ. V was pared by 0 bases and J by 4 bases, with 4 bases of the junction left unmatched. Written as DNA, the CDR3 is TGCGCCAGCAGCTTGGAAGCTAGCGGGGGTTACAATGAGCAGTTCTTC. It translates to CASSLEASGGYNEQFF.